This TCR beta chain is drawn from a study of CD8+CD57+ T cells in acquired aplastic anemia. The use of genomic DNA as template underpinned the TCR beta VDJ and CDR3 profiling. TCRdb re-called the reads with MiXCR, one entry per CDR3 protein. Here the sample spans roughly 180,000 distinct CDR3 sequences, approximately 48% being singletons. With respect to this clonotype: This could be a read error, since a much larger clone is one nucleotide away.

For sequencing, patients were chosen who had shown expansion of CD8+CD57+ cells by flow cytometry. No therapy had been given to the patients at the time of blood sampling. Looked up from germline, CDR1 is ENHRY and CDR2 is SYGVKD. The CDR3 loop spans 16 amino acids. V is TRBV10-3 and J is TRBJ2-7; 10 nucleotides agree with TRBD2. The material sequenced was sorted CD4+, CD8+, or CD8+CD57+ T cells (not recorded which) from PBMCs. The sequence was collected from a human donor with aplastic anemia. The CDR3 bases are TGTGCCAGCAGTTACTTGATAGCGGGGGGCGGGTACGAGCAGTACTTC. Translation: CASSYLIAGGGYEQYF.